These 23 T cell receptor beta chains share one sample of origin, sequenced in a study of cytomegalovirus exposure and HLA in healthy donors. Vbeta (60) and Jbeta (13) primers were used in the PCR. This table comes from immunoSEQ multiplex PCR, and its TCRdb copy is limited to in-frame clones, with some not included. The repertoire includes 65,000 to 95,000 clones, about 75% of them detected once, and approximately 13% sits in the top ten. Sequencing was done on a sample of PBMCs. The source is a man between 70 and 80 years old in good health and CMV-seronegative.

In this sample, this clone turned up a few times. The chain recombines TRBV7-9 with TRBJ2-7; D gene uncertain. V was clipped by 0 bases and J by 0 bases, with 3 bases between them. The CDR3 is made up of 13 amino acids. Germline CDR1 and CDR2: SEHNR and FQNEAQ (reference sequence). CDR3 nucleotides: TGTGCCAGCAGCTTAGCCAACTCCTACGAGCAGTACTTC. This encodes CASSLANSYEQYF.

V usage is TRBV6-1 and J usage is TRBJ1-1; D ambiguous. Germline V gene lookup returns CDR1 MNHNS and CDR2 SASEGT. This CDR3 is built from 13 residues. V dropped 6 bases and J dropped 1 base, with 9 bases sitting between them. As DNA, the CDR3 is TGTGCCAGCAGGATCGCGGGGAACACTGAAGCTTTCTTT. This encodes CASRIAGNTEAFF.

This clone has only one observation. The chain's CDR3 is CASSKGTGVHEQYF. The CDR3 coding sequence is TGTGCCAGCAGTAAAGGGACAGGGGTACACGAGCAGTACTTC. The chain has TRBV11-3 and TRBJ2-7; the match to TRBD1 covers 10 bases. The V gene end was trimmed by 6 bases and the J gene end by 5 bases; junction bases not matched to a gene: 7. The CDR3 totals 14 residues. Per germline, CDR1 SGHNT and CDR2 YENEEA.

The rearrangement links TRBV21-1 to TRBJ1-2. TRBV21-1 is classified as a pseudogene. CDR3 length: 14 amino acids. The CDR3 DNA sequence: TGTGCCAGCAGCAAAGGTGACTCGGTCTATGGCTACACCTTC. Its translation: CASSKGDSVYGYTF.

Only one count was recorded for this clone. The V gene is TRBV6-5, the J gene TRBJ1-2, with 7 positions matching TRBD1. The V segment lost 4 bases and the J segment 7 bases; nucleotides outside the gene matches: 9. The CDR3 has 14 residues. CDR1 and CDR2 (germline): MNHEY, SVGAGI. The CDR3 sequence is CASSSPDRAGGYTF. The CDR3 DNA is TGTGCCAGCAGTTCCCCCGACAGGGCTGGTGGCTACACCTTC.

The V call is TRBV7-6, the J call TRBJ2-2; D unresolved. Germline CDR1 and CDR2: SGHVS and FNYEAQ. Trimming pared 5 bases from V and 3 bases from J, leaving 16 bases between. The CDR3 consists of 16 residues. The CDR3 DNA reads TGTGCCAGCAGCCTTTCAGCGTCACGGGACACCGGGGAGCTGTTTTTT. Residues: CASSLSASRDTGELFF. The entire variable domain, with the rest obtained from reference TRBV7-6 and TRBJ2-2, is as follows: GAGVSQSPRYKVTKRGQDVALRCDPISGHVSLYWYRQALGQGPEFLTYFNYEAQQDKSGLPNDRFSAERPEGSISTLTIQRTEQRDSAMYRCASSLSASRDTGELFFGEGSRLTVL.

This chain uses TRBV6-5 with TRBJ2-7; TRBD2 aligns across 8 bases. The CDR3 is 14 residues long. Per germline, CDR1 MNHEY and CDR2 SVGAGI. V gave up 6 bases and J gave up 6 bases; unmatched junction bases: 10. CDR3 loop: CASRAPGLVSEQYF. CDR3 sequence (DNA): TGTGCCAGCAGAGCCCCGGGACTAGTTAGCGAGCAGTACTTC.

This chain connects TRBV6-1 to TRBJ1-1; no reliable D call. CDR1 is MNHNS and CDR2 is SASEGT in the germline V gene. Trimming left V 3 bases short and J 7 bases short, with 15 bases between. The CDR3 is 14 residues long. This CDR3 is CASSDPGKFIEAFF. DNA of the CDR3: TGTGCCAGCAGTGATCCGGGGAAATTTATTGAAGCTTTCTTT.

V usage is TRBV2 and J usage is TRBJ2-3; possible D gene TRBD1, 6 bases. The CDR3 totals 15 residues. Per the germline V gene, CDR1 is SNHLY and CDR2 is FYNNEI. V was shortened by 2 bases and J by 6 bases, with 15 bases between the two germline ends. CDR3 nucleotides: TGTGCCAGCAGTGAAAGGGGACAAACGGGCGATACGCAGTATTTT. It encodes CASSERGQTGDTQYF.

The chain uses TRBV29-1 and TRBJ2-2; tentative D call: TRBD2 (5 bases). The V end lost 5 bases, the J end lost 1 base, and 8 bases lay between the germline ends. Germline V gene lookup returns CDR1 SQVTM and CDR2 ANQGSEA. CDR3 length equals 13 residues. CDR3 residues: CSVRGLNTGELFF. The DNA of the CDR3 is TGCAGCGTTCGCGGGTTGAACACCGGGGAGCTGTTTTTT.

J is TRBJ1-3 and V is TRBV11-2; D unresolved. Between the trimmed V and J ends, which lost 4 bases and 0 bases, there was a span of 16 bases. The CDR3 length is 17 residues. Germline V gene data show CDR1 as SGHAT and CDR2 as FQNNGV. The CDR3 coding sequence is TGTGCCAGCAGCTCGAACCTCGGAGTCCTCTCTGGAAACACCATATATTTT. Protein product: CASSSNLGVLSGNTIYF.

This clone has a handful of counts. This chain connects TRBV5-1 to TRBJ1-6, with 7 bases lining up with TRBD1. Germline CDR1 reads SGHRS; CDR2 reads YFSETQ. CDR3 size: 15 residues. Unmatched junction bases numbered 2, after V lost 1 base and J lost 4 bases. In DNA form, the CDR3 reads TGCGCCAGCAGCTTGCAACAGGGGTATAATTCACCCCTCCACTTT. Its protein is CASSLQQGYNSPLHF.

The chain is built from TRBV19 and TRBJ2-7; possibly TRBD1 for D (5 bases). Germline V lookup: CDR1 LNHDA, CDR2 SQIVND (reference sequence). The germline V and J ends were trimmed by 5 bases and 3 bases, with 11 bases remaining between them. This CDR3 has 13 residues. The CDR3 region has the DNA TGTGCCAGTAGTGGTACCACAGGCTACGAGCAGTACTTC. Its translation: CASSGTTGYEQYF.

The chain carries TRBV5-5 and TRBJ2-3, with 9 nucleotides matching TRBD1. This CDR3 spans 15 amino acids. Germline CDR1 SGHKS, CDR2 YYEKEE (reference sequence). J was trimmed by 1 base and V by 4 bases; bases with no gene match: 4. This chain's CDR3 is CASSQWDRGTDTQYF. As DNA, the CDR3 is TGTGCCAGCAGCCAGTGGGACAGGGGCACAGATACGCAGTATTTT.

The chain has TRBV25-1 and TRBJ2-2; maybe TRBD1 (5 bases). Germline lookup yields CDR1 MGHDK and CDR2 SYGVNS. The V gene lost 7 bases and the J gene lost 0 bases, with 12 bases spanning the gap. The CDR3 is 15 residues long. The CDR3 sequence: CASNPMTANTGELFF. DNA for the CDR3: TGTGCCAGCAATCCCATGACAGCGAACACCGGGGAGCTGTTTTTT.

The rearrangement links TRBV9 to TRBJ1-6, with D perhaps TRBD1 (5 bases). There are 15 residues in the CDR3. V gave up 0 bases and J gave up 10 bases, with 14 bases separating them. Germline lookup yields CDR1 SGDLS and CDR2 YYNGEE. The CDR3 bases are TGTGCCAGCAGCGTAGATCTTGCCGGGGGGTCACCCCTCCACTTT. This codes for CASSVDLAGGSPLHF. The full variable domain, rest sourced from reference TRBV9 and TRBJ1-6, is DSGVTQTPKHLITATGQRVTLRCSPRSGDLSVYWYQQSLDQGLQFLIQYYNGEERAKGNILERFSAQQFPDLHSELNLSSLELGDSALYFCASSVDLAGGSPLHFGNGTRLTVT.

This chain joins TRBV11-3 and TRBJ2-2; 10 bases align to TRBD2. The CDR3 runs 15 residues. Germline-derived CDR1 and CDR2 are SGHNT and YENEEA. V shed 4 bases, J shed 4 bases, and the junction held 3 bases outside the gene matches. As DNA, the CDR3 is TGTGCCAGCAGCTCTAGCGGGAGAAGCACCGGGGAGCTGTTTTTT. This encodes CASSSSGRSTGELFF.

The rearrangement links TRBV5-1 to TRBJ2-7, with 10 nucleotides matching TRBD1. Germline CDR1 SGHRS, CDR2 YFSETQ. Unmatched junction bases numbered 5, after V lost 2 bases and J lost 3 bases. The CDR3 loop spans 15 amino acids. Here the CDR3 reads CASSLVGTGVYEQYF. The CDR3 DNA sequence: TGCGCCAGCAGCTTAGTCGGGACAGGGGTCTACGAGCAGTACTTC.

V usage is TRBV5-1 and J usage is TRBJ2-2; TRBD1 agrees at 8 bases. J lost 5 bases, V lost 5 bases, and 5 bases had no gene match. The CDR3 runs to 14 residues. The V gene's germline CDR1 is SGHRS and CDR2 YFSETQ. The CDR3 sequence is CASRSTGETGELFF. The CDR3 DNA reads TGCGCCAGCAGATCGACAGGGGAGACCGGGGAGCTGTTTTTT.

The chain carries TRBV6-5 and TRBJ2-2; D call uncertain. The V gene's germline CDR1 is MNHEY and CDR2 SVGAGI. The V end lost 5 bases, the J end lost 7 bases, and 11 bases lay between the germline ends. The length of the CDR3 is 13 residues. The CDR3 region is CASSPRFGGELFF. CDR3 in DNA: TGTGCCAGCAGTCCCCGGTTTGGCGGGGAGCTGTTTTTT.

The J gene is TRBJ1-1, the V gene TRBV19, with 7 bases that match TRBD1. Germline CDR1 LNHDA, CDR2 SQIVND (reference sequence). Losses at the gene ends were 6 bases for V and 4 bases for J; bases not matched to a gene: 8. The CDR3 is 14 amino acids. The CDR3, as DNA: TGTGCCAGTAGAGGGGCAGGGGGTGCCACTGAAGCTTTCTTT. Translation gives CASRGAGGATEAFF.

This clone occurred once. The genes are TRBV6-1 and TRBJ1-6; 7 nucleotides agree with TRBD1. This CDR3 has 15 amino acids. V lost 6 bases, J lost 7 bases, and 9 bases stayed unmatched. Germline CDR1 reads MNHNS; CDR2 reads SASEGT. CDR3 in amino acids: CASRYDRATNSPLHF. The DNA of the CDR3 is TGTGCCAGCAGATACGACAGGGCGACGAATTCACCCCTCCACTTT.

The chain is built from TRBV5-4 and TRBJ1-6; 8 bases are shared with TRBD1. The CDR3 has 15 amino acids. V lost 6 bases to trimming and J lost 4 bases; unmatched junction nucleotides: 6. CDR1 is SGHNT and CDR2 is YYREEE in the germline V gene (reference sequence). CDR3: CASTVDRGYNSPLHF. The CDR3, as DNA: TGTGCCAGCACCGTCGACAGGGGATATAATTCACCCCTCCACTTT.